This TCR beta chain was found in a study of Ad26.COV2.S vaccination and SARS-CoV-2 variants. Study information: In the study, Ad26.COV2.S was injected intramuscularly once, or twice 56 days apart.

As regards this clone: Its matching antigen is unknown.

The CDR3 covers 13 residues. The germline CDR1 and CDR2 sequences are KGHDR and SFDVKD. V was clipped by 5 bases and J by 1 base, with 4 bases between them. The study, taken as a whole, reports: It is possible that the TCR breadth and depth analyses underestimated the total T cell responses. Spike-specific responses of CD8+ and CD4+ T cells were reported to display substantial breadth after vaccination.

Treatment specified: 19 received Ad26.COV2.S at low or high dose, single or two shots; several received placebo; per-sample allocation not given. The samples were gathered on day 63 after the first injection of vaccine or placebo. In the vaccine, an Ad26 vector expressed the SARS-CoV-2 spike of the Wuhan strain. TCRdb's copy holds only in-frame clones and misses some; the assay was immunoSEQ multiplex PCR. The sample contains fewer than 500,000 clones, 80% to 95% of which appear only once. The TCR sequence derives from a person between 18 and 65 years old who received the Ad26.COV2.S COVID-19 vaccine or a placebo. The specimen comprised peripheral blood, sampled in a trial of Ad26.COV2.S vaccine versus placebo. The chain recombines TRBV24-1 with TRBJ2-2; D not resolved. CDR3 sequence (DNA): TGTGCCACCAGTGTCGAGAACACCGGGGAGCTGTTTTTT. This gives the protein CATSVENTGELFF.